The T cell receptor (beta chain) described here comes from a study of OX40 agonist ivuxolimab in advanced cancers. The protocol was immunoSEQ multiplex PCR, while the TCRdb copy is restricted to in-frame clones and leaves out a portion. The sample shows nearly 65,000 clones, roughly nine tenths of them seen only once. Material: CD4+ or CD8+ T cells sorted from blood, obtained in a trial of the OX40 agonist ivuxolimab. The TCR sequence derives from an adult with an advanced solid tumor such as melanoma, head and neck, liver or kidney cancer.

The CDR3 nucleotides read TGTGCCAGCAGTGTACTAGCGGGAGCTTCGGAGACCCAGTACTTC. Its translation: CASSVLAGASETQYF. The chain links TRBV2 to TRBJ2-5, with 11 bases identical to TRBD2. CDR1 SNHLY and CDR2 FYNNEI come from the germline V gene. CDR3 length: 15 residues. Unmatched junction bases numbered 6, after V lost 4 bases and J lost 5 bases. Together with reference TRBV2 and TRBJ2-5, the CDR3 gives the full variable domain: EPEVTQTPSHQVTQMGQEVILRCVPISNHLYFYWYRQILGQKVEFLVSFYNNEISEKSEIFDDQFSVERPDGSNFTLKIRSTKLEDSAMYFCASSVLAGASETQYFGPGTRLLVL.